This T cell receptor (beta chain) originates from a study of glioma-infiltrating T cells after dendritic cell vaccination. Some clones are missing from TCRdb's copy, which holds only in-frame ones; the method was immunoSEQ multiplex PCR. The top ten hold more than 2% of the sample, which has roughly 80,000 clones, around 87% seen once. As for time point: after dendritic cell vaccination, including at tumor progression/relapse. Germline CDR1 and CDR2: SEHNR and FQNEAQ (reference sequence). CDR3 length: 14 amino acids. V was cut by 6 bases and J by 1 base, with 9 bases left in between. The TCR comes from a human donor with glioblastoma. V and J are TRBV7-9 and TRBJ1-4; perhaps TRBD1 as D (6 bases). The sequenced sample was blood, obtained after dendritic cell vaccination. DNA of the CDR3: TGTGCCAGCAGTCGGGACATAACTAATGAAAAACTGTTTTTT. Protein product: CASSRDITNEKLFF.